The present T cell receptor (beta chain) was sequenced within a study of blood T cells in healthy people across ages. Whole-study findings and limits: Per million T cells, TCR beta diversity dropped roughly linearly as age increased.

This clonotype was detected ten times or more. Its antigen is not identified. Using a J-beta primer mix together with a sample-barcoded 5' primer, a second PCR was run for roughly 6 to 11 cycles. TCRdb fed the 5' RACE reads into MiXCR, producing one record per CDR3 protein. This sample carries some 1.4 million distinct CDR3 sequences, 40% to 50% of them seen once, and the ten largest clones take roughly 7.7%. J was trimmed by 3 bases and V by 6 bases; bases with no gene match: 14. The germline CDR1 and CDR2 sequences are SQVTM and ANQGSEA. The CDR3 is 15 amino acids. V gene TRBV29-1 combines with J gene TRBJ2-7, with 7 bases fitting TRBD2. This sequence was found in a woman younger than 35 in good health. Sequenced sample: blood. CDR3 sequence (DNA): TGCAGCGTCGGCGTCCGGGACTATCCTTACTACGAGCAGTACTTC. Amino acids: CSVGVRDYPYYEQYF.